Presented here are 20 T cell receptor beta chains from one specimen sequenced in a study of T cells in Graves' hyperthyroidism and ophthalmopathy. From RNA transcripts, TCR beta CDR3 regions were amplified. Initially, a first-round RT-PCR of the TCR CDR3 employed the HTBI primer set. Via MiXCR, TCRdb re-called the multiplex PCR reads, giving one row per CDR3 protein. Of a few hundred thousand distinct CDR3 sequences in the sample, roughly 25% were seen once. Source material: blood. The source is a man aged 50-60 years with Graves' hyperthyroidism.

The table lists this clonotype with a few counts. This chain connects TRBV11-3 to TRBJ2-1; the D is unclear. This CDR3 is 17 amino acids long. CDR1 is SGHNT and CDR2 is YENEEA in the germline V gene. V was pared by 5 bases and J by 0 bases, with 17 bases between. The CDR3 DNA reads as TGTGCCAGCAGCCCCACGACTGGGCACCCCTCCTACAATGAGCAGTTCTTC. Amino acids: CASSPTTGHPSYNEQFF.

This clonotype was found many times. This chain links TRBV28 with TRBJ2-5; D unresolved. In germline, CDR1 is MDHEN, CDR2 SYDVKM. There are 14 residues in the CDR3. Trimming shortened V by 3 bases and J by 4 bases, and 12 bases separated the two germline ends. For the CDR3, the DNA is TGTGCCAGCAGTTTGGTGGCAGGAACAGAGACCCAGTACTTC. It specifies CASSLVAGTETQYF.

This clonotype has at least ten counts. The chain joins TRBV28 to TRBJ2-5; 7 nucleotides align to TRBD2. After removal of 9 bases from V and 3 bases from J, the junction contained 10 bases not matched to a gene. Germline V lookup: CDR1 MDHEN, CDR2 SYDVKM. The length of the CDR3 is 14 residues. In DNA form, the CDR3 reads TGTGCCAGTCGCGAGTCAGGGAGGGAAGAGACCCAGTACTTC. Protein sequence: CASRESGREETQYF.

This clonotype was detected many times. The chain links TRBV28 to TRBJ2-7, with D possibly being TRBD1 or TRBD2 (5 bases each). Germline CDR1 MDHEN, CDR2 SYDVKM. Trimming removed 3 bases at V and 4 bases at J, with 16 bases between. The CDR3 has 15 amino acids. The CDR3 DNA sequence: TGTGCCAGCAGTTTCGGGCCGGCAGGGACGTACGAGCAGTACTTC. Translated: CASSFGPAGTYEQYF.

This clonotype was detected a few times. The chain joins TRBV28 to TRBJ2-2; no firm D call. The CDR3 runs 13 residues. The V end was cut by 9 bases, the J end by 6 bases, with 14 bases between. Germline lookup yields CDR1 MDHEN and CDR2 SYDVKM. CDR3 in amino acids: CASGVLRPGELFF. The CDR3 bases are TGTGCCAGTGGGGTTTTGAGGCCCGGGGAGCTGTTTTTT.

As DNA, the CDR3 is TGTGCCAGCAGCTTTAGCGGAGATTCCTACGAGCAGTACTTC. It encodes CASSFSGDSYEQYF. This chain uses TRBV9 with TRBJ2-7, with D possibly being TRBD2 (6 bases). The CDR3 has 14 amino acids. CDR1 is SGDLS and CDR2 is YYNGEE in the germline V gene. Deletions cut 4 bases from V and 1 base from J, with 12 bases between.

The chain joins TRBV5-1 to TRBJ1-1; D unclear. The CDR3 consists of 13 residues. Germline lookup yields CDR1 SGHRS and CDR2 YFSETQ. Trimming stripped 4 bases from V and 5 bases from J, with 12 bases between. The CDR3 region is CASSARELTEAFF. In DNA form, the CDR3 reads TGCGCCAGCAGCGCAAGGGAGCTGACTGAAGCTTTCTTT.

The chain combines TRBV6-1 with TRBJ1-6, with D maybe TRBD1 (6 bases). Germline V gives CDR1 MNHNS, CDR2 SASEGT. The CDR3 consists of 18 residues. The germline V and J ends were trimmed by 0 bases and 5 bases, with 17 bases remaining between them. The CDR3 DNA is TGTGCCAGCAGTGAAGCGCTTGGCAGGGGAAGGAATAATTCACCCCTCCACTTT. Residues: CASSEALGRGRNNSPLHF.

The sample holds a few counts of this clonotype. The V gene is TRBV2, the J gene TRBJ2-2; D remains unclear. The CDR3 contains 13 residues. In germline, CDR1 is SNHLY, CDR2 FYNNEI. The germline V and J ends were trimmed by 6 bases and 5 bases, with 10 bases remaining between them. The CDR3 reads CASRGPATGELFF. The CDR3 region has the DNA TGTGCCAGCAGAGGCCCTGCGACCGGGGAGCTGTTTTTT.

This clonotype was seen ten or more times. The CDR3 DNA sequence: TGTGCCAGCAGTCCACCACAGGGGGGGGAGACCCAGTACTTC. This translates into CASSPPQGGETQYF. The chain combines TRBV6-1 with TRBJ2-5; D is perhaps TRBD1 (8 bases). This CDR3 has 14 residues. Trimming pared 5 bases from V and 5 bases from J, leaving 15 bases between. Per germline, CDR1 MNHNS and CDR2 SASEGT.

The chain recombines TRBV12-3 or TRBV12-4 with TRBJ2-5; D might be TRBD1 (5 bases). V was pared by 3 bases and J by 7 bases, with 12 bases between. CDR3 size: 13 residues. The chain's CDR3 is CASSFDSLGTQYF. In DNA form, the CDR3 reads TGTGCCAGCAGTTTCGACAGCCTAGGGACCCAGTACTTC.

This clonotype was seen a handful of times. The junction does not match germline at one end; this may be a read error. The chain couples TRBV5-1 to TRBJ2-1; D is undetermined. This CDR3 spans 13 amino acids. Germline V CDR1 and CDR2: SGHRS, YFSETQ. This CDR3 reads CTSSLVLHNEQFF. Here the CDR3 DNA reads TGCACCAGCAGCTTGGTTCTTCACAATGAGCAGTTCTTC.

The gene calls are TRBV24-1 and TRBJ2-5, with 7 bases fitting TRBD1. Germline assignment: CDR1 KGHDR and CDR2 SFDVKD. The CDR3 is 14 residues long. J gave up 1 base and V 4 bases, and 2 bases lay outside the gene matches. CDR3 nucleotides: TGTGCCACCAGTGACCGGGACAGCCAAGAGACCCAGTACTTC. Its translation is CATSDRDSQETQYF.

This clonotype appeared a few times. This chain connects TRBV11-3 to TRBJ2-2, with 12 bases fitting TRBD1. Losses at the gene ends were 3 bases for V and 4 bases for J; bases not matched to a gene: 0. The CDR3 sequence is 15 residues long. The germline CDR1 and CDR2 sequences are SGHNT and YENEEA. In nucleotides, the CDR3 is TGTGCCAGCAGCTTGGGACAGGGGGCCACCGGGGAGCTGTTTTTT. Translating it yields CASSLGQGATGELFF.

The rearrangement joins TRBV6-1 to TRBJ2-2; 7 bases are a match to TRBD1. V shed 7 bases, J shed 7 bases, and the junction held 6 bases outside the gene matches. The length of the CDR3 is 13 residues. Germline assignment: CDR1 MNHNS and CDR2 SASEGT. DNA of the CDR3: TGTGCCAGCAAGGGGGCTGATCACGGGGAGCTGTTTTTT. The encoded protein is CASKGADHGELFF.

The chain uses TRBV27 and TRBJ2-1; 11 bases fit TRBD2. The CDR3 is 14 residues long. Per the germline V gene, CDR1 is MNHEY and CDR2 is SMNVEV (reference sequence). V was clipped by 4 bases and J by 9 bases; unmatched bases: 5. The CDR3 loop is CASSSLAGGREQFF. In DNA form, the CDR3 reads TGTGCCAGCAGTTCGCTAGCGGGAGGACGTGAGCAGTTCTTC.

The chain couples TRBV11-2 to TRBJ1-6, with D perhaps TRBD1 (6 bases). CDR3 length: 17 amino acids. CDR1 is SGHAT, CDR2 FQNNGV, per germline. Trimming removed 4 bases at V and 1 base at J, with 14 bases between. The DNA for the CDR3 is TGTGCCAGCAGCTCCTACAGGGAGGCGTCCTATAATTCACCCCTCCACTTT. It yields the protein CASSSYREASYNSPLHF. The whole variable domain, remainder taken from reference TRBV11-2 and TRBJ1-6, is EAGVAQSPRYKIIEKRQSVAFWCNPISGHATLYWYQQILGQGPKLLIQFQNNGVVDDSQLPKDRFSAERLKGVDSTLKIQPAKLEDSAVYLCASSSYREASYNSPLHFGNGTRLTVT.

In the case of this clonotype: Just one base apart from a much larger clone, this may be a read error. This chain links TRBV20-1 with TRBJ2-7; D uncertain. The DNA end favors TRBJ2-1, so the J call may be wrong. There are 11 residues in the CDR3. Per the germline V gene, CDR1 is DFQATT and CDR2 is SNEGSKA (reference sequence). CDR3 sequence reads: CSARENYEQFF. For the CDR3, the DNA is TGCAGTGCTAGGGAAAACTACGAGCAGTTCTTC.

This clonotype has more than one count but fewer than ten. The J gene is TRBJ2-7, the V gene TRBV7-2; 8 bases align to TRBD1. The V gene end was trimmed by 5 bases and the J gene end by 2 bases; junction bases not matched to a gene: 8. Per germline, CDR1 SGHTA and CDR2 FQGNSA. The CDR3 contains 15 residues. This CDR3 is CASSPWGQVTYEQYF. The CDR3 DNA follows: TGTGCCAGCAGCCCCTGGGGACAGGTTACCTACGAGCAGTACTTC.

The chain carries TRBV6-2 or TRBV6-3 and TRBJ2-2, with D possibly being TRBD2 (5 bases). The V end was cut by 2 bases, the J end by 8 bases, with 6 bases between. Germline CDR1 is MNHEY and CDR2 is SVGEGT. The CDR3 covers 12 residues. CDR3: CASSYPGGELFF. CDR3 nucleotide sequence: TGTGCCAGCAGTTACCCGGGAGGGGAGCTGTTTTTT.